This T cell receptor beta chain is from a study of human T cells and chemical hapten exposure. This clonotype was counted between two and nine times. The sample's time point: patch test 1, 2 weeks after DPC sensitization. Treatment described: therapeutic diphenylcyclopropenone sensitization with weekly scalp DPC. The CDR3 runs 13 residues. Germline lookup yields CDR1 SGHTA and CDR2 FQGNSA. The V end lost 0 bases, the J end lost 6 bases, and 9 bases lay between the germline ends. Via MiXCR, TCRdb re-called the RACE reads, giving one row per CDR3 protein. The repertoire holds approximately 400,000 distinct CDR3 sequences, with roughly 4.8% as singletons.

The sequenced sample was whole blood, obtained in connection with sensitization to the hapten diphenylcyclopropenone (DPC). The chain employs TRBV7-2 and TRBJ2-7; D gene unclear. This TCR derives from a woman between 45 and 65 years old with alopecia areata. Some clones in this sample may be carry-over from other donors' samples. The CDR3 reads CASSLAAVGEQYF. The DNA for the CDR3 is TGTGCCAGCAGCTTAGCCGCGGTAGGCGAGCAGTACTTC.